Listed here are 25 T cell receptor beta chains from one sample, sequenced in a study of T cell responses to AZD1222 COVID-19 vaccine. The assay was immunoSEQ multiplex PCR, and TCRdb's table has in-frame clones only and misses some. Of around 99,000 clones in the sample, more than 80% were seen once. The input for sequencing was peripheral blood, taken on day 0 of AZD1222 vaccination. The receptors were sampled from an adult in good health.

The chain has TRBV6-1 and TRBJ2-2, with 7 bases fitting TRBD1. The CDR3 contains 16 residues. Germline loops: CDR1 MNHNS, CDR2 SASEGT. Unmatched junction bases numbered 9, after V lost 2 bases and J lost 6 bases. The CDR3, as DNA: TGTGCCAGCAGTGAACACTTGACAGGGTTTGCCGGGGAGCTGTTTTTT. Its protein is CASSEHLTGFAGELFF.

V usage is TRBV18 and J usage is TRBJ1-5; D unclear. Deletions cut 1 base from V and 1 base from J, with 5 bases between. There are 14 residues in the CDR3. Germline V gives CDR1 KGHSH, CDR2 LQKENI. Written as DNA, the CDR3 is TGTGCCAGCTCACCACAGGAAAGCAATCAGCCCCAGCATTTT. Encoded protein: CASSPQESNQPQHF.

This clone has a single count. The chain carries TRBV12-2 and TRBJ2-1; the D call of TRBD2 is as the table states it, not checked on the DNA. TRBV12-2 is flagged as a pseudogene. CDR3 length: 16 amino acids. The CDR3 is CASRHYLAEVYNEQFF. The CDR3, as DNA: TGTGCAAGTCGGCACTACCTAGCGGAGGTCTACAATGAGCAGTTCTTC.

V usage is TRBV5-5 and J usage is TRBJ2-3, with 8 bases fitting TRBD2. CDR3 length: 14 amino acids. CDR1 is SGHKS, CDR2 YYEKEE, per germline (reference sequence). Trimming at V came to 5 bases and at J to 1 base, leaving 3 bases not matched to a gene. The CDR3 region is CASSPTSGTDTQYF. The CDR3 nucleotides are TGTGCCAGCAGTCCGACTAGCGGCACAGATACGCAGTATTTT.

The chain carries TRBV4-2 and TRBJ2-3; 10 bases fit TRBD2. The CDR3 totals 17 residues. Germline V gives CDR1 LGHNA, CDR2 YNFKEQ. The ends lost 4 bases at V and 3 bases at J; junction bases unmatched: 10. The CDR3 DNA sequence: TGTGCCAGCAGCCCGGATGCAGCGGGAGGGCCAACAGATACGCAGTATTTT. As protein: CASSPDAAGGPTDTQYF.

V and J are TRBV27 and TRBJ2-3, with 8 bases lining up with TRBD2. V lost 5 bases to trimming and J lost 6 bases; unmatched junction nucleotides: 7. The CDR3 sequence is 14 residues long. Germline V gene sequence: CDR1 MNHEY, CDR2 SMNVEV (reference sequence). In DNA form, the CDR3 reads TGTGCCAGCAGTGATGGGACTAGAGGTGATACGCAGTATTTT. Amino acids: CASSDGTRGDTQYF.

The chain joins TRBV7-9 to TRBJ1-4; D might be TRBD1 (6 bases). V gave up 5 bases and J gave up 8 bases, with 15 bases separating them. The CDR3 contains 14 residues. Per germline, CDR1 SEHNR and CDR2 FQNEAQ (reference sequence). The CDR3 spells CASSQGQGLEKLFF. The CDR3 DNA reads TGTGCCAGCAGCCAAGGGCAGGGGCTAGAAAAACTGTTTTTT.

This sequence joins TRBV5-1 and TRBJ2-3, with 8 bases matching TRBD2. J gave up 1 base and V 3 bases, and 10 bases lay outside the gene matches. From germline, CDR1 is SGHRS and CDR2 YFSETQ. CDR3 size: 17 residues. The CDR3 DNA reads TGCGCCAGCAGCTCAAACCCTGGACTAGCCCGCACAGATACGCAGTATTTT. This encodes CASSSNPGLARTDTQYF.

V is TRBV6-5 and J is TRBJ1-5; D is uncertain. Germline V gives CDR1 MNHEY, CDR2 SVGAGI. CDR3 size: 16 residues. The V end lost 0 bases, the J end lost 2 bases, and 11 bases lay between the germline ends. The CDR3 loop is CASSYSGPMGNQPQHF. CDR3 coding DNA: TGTGCCAGCAGTTACTCGGGCCCAATGGGCAATCAGCCCCAGCATTTT.

This chain links TRBV12-3 or TRBV12-4 with TRBJ1-5, with a weak D call TRBD1 (5 bases). The CDR3 has 13 amino acids. The ends were cut back, 7 bases at V and 4 bases at J, with 11 bases in the middle. CDR3 sequence (DNA): TGTGCCAGCAACCTAGACAGAAATCAGCCCCAGCATTTT. Translation gives CASNLDRNQPQHF.

In its sample, this clone was seen a few times. V is TRBV4-2 and J is TRBJ1-4; a possible D gene is TRBD1 (5 bases). The CDR3 runs 14 residues. V lost 2 bases and J lost 12, with 16 bases in between. CDR1 LGHNA and CDR2 YNFKEQ come from the germline V gene. CDR3 sequence (DNA): TGTGCCAGCAGCCAAACGGACCGGGACGCCCAACTGTTTTTT. Translation: CASSQTDRDAQLFF.

Only one count was recorded for this clone. The chain joins TRBV2 to TRBJ2-3; D not certain. Germline V gene lookup returns CDR1 SNHLY and CDR2 FYNNEI. Trimming cost V 4 bases and J 2 bases, with 10 bases left between them. The CDR3 runs to 14 residues. As DNA, the CDR3 is TGTGCCAGCAGTGCGGTTACCTACACAGATACGCAGTATTTT. Its protein product is CASSAVTYTDTQYF. Complete variable domain (other parts from reference TRBV2 and TRBJ2-3): EPEVTQTPSHQVTQMGQEVILRCVPISNHLYFYWYRQILGQKVEFLVSFYNNEISEKSEIFDDQFSVERPDGSNFTLKIRSTKLEDSAMYFCASSAVTYTDTQYFGPGTRLTVL.

The J gene is TRBJ2-2, the V gene TRBV2, with D tentatively TRBD1 (5 bases). The CDR3 contains 15 residues. Germline lookup yields CDR1 SNHLY and CDR2 FYNNEI. The V and J ends lost 3 bases and 1 base respectively, with 9 bases between them. The CDR3: CASSDGQGNTGELFF. The CDR3 DNA sequence: TGTGCCAGCAGTGACGGCCAGGGGAACACCGGGGAGCTGTTTTTT.

As DNA, the CDR3 is TGTGCCAGTAGTATAGTGACCCCCATGAACACTGAAGCTTTCTTT. Protein: CASSIVTPMNTEAFF. The chain couples TRBV19 to TRBJ1-1, with unresolved D. The CDR3 covers 15 residues. CDR1 is LNHDA, CDR2 SQIVND, per germline (reference sequence). Trimming stripped 1 base from V and 0 bases from J, with 9 bases between.

The rearrangement joins TRBV5-1 to TRBJ2-7; the D call may be TRBD1 or TRBD2 (5 bases each). This CDR3 has 15 amino acids. Between the trimmed V and J ends, which lost 2 bases and 6 bases, there was a span of 18 bases. Germline values: CDR1 SGHRS, CDR2 YFSETQ. CDR3 loop: CASSLEGPSHAEQYF. The CDR3 DNA follows: TGCGCCAGCAGCTTAGAGGGACCGTCTCACGCCGAGCAGTACTTC.

V usage is TRBV6-5 and J usage is TRBJ1-2; tentatively, D is TRBD1 (5 bases). Germline CDR1 reads MNHEY; CDR2 reads SVGAGI. V was trimmed by 6 bases and J by 2 bases, leaving 10 bases between them. The CDR3 has 13 amino acids. The CDR3 bases are TGTGCCAGCAGAGGGACCTTAAACTATGGCTACACCTTC. It yields the protein CASRGTLNYGYTF.

This CDR3 is CASSPTTLNNQPQHF. CDR3 sequence (DNA): TGTGCCAGCAGCCCCACGACATTAAACAATCAGCCCCAGCATTTT. The chain uses TRBV3-1 (or the pseudogene TRBV3-2) and TRBJ1-5; no clear D. Trimming removed 4 bases at V and 3 bases at J, with 13 bases between. CDR1 is LGHDT and CDR2 is YNNKEL in the germline V gene (reference sequence). The CDR3 runs 15 residues.

V and J are TRBV6-2 or TRBV6-3 and TRBJ1-1; 8 bases align to TRBD1. Germline V gene lookup returns CDR1 MNHEY and CDR2 SVGEGT. V gave up 6 bases and J gave up 7 bases; unmatched junction bases: 7. The CDR3 runs 13 residues. DNA for the CDR3: TGTGCCAGCAGCTTCGACAGGGGAAATGAAGCTTTCTTT. Amino acids: CASSFDRGNEAFF.

The V call is TRBV15, the J call TRBJ2-1; either TRBD1 or TRBD2 may supply D (5 bases each). The CDR3 is 15 amino acids. V was pared by 4 bases and J by 4 bases, with 14 bases between. CDR1 is LNHNV, CDR2 YYDKDF, per germline (reference sequence). The CDR3 DNA reads TGTGCCACCAGCACCCTCGGGACGATATACAATGAGCAGTTCTTC. Translated: CATSTLGTIYNEQFF.

The rearrangement links TRBV10-3 to TRBJ1-2; 9 positions match TRBD1. CDR3 length: 16 amino acids. Trimming removed 1 base from V and 3 bases from J; junction bases left unmatched: 6. The germline V gene encodes CDR1 ENHRY and CDR2 SYGVKD. This CDR3 reads CAISEFLTGGYYGYTF. The CDR3 nucleotides are TGTGCCATCAGTGAGTTTTTGACAGGGGGTTACTATGGCTACACCTTC.

The chain has TRBV7-9 and TRBJ2-5; D remains unclear. CDR1 SEHNR and CDR2 FQNEAQ come from the germline V gene (reference sequence). Trimming removed 3 bases at V and 4 bases at J, with 15 bases between. The CDR3 totals 15 residues. DNA of the CDR3: TGTGCCAGCAGCTTTAGGGAATTCGTGGGAGAGACCCAGTACTTC. Protein sequence: CASSFREFVGETQYF.

The CDR3 is CASNGTGIHTIYF. The CDR3 DNA follows: TGTGCCAGCAACGGGACAGGGATACACACCATATATTTT. V is TRBV27 and J is TRBJ1-3; the match to TRBD1 covers 9 bases. V shed 7 bases, J shed 8 bases, and the junction held 6 bases outside the gene matches. The CDR3 sequence is 13 residues long. The germline V gene encodes CDR1 MNHEY and CDR2 SMNVEV (reference sequence).

In its sample, this clone was seen once. The chain carries TRBV19 and TRBJ1-5; 9 positions agree with TRBD1. V trimming: 4 bases; J trimming: 0 bases; junction bases outside the gene matches: 4. This CDR3 has 16 residues. Per germline, CDR1 LNHDA and CDR2 SQIVND (reference sequence). The CDR3 bases are TGTGCCAGTAGTACGACAGGGGGTTTTAGCAATCAGCCCCAGCATTTT. Encoded protein: CASSTTGGFSNQPQHF.

The CDR3 sequence: CASSSGLAGTYEQYF. In nucleotides, the CDR3 is TGTGCCAGCAGCTCCGGACTAGCGGGGACCTACGAGCAGTACTTC. This chain links TRBV5-4 with TRBJ2-7, with 12 bases fitting TRBD2. The CDR3 loop spans 15 amino acids. Germline V gene data show CDR1 as SGHNT and CDR2 as YYREEE (reference sequence). V dropped 3 bases and J dropped 2; count of bases not matched to a gene: 3.

V is TRBV3-1 (or the pseudogene TRBV3-2) and J is TRBJ1-3; D perhaps matches TRBD1 (6 bases). CDR1 and CDR2 (germline): LGHDT, YNNKEL (reference sequence). Trimming left V 0 bases short and J 2 bases short, with 8 bases between. This CDR3 has 15 amino acids. The CDR3 loop reads CASSQDPGAGNTIYF. The CDR3 DNA is TGTGCCAGCAGCCAAGATCCAGGGGCTGGAAACACCATATATTTT.